The present T cell receptor beta chain was sequenced within a study of cytomegalovirus exposure and HLA in healthy donors. Study overall: Tens of millions of unique TCRs, all from HLA-typed donors, were included in an early release of the data.

The J segment lost 1 base and the V segment lost 10 bases, leaving 12 bases of the junction unmatched. This CDR3 spans 15 amino acids. Germline assignment: CDR1 WSHSY and CDR2 SAAADI. Though nominally healthy at sampling, donors likely had unrecorded immune exposures. The study ran its PCR with 60 Vbeta and 13 Jbeta primers. Only in-frame clones appear in the TCRdb table, and some are missing; sequencing was by immunoSEQ multiplex PCR. Of approximately 180,000 clones listed, approximately 80% are singletons. The sequenced material came from PBMCs. This TCR derives from a man aged 25 to 40 in good health and CMV-seropositive. The genes are TRBV10-2 and TRBJ2-5; 7 bases align to TRBD1. The CDR3 protein is CATKPGQTLQETQYF. The CDR3 DNA is TGCGCCACCAAACCGGGACAGACCCTCCAAGAGACCCAGTACTTC.